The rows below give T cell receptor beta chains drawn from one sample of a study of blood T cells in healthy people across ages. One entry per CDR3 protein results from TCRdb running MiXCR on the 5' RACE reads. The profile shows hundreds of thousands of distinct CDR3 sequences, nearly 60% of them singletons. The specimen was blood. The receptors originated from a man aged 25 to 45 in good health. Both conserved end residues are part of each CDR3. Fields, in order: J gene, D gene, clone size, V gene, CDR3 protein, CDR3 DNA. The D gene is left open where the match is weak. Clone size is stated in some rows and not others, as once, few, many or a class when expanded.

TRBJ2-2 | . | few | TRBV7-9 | CASSLGISTGELFF | TGTGCCAGCAGCTTAGGGATCAGCACCGGGGAGCTGTTTTTT
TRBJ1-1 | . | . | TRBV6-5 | CASSYYPGVNTEAFF | TGTGCCAGCAGTTACTATCCAGGGGTGAACACTGAAGCTTTCTTT
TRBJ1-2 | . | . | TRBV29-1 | CSVGGTPNFHGYTF | TGCAGCGTTGGCGGGACACCAAACTTCCATGGCTACACCTTC
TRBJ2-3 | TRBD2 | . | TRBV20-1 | CSAEGRAGADTQYF | TGCAGTGCAGAGGGACGAGCGGGAGCAGATACGCAGTATTTT
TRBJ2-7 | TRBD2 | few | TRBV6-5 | CASSYGSPLAGNYEQYF | TGTGCCAGCAGTTACGGCAGCCCACTAGCGGGGAATTACGAGCAGTACTTC
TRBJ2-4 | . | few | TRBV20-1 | CSARAGVDIQYF | TGCAGTGCTAGGGCCGGGGTCGACATTCAGTACTTC
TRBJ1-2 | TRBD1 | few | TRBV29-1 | CSVDAGTVPNYGYTF | TGCAGCGTTGACGCGGGGACAGTTCCTAACTATGGCTACACCTTC
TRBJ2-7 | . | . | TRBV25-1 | CASRETGKGKDEQYF | TGTGCCAGCAGAGAAACAGGGAAAGGAAAGGACGAGCAGTACTTC
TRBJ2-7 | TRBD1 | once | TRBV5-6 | CASSSTDRAYEQYF | TGTGCCAGCAGCTCAACAGACAGGGCCTACGAGCAGTACTTC
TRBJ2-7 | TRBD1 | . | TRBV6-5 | CASSDPGQGAGEQYF | TGTGCCAGCAGTGACCCAGGGCAGGGGGCTGGCGAGCAGTACTTC
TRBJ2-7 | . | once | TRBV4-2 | CASSQEGPRISEQYF | TGTGCCAGCAGCCAAGAGGGTCCACGGATTTCCGAGCAGTACTTC
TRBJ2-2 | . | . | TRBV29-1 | CSVEIRDTGELFF | TGCAGCGTTGAGATCAGGGACACCGGGGAGCTGTTTTTT
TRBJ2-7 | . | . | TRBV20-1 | CSAEKRDTSFGSYEQYF | TGCAGTGCTGAGAAACGGGACACCTCGTTCGGCTCCTACGAGCAGTACTTC
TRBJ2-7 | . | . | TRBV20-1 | CSALPPAGIHEQYF | TGCAGTGCTCTCCCCCCGGCAGGGATCCACGAGCAGTACTTC
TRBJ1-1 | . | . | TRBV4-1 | CASSRLPGGGGRNTEAFF | TGCGCCAGCAGCCGACTGCCGGGCGGGGGAGGGAGGAACACTGAAGCTTTCTTT
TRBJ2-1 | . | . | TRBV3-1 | CASSQDGGPYNEQFF | TGTGCCAGTAGCCAGGACGGAGGACCCTACAATGAGCAGTTCTTC
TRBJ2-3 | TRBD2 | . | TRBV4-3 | CASSLTTSAYTDTQYF | TGCGCCAGCAGCCTCACGACTAGCGCTTACACAGATACGCAGTATTTT
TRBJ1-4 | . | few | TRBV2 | CASLWTRGEKLFF | TGTGCCAGCCTTTGGACCCGAGGGGAAAAACTGTTTTTT
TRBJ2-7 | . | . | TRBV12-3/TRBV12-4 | CASSLALGTREQYF | TGTGCCAGCAGTTTAGCCTTGGGGACCCGGGAGCAGTACTTC
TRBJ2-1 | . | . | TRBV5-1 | CASSLTGGQEQFF | TGCGCCAGCAGCTTGACGGGGGGCCAAGAGCAGTTCTTC
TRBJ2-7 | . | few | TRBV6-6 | CASRYSGGRTYEQYF | TGTGCCAGCAGGTACAGCGGCGGGCGCACCTACGAGCAGTACTTC
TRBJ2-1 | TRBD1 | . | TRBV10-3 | CAASDRGAINEQFF | TGTGCCGCTTCCGACAGGGGGGCAATCAATGAGCAGTTCTTC
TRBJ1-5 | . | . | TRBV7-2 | CASSPRSTGNQPQHF | TGTGCCAGCAGCCCTAGGTCCACAGGGAATCAGCCCCAGCATTTT
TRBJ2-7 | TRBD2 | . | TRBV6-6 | CASIPGLAPYEQYF | TGTGCCAGCATCCCGGGACTAGCCCCCTACGAGCAGTACTTC
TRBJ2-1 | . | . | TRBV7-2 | CASSLAAGSQNEQFF | TGTGCCAGCAGCTTAGCGGCCGGGAGTCAAAATGAGCAGTTCTTC
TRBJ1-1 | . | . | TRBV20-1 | CSAVDLNTEAFF | TGCAGTGCGGTCGACTTGAACACTGAAGCTTTCTTT